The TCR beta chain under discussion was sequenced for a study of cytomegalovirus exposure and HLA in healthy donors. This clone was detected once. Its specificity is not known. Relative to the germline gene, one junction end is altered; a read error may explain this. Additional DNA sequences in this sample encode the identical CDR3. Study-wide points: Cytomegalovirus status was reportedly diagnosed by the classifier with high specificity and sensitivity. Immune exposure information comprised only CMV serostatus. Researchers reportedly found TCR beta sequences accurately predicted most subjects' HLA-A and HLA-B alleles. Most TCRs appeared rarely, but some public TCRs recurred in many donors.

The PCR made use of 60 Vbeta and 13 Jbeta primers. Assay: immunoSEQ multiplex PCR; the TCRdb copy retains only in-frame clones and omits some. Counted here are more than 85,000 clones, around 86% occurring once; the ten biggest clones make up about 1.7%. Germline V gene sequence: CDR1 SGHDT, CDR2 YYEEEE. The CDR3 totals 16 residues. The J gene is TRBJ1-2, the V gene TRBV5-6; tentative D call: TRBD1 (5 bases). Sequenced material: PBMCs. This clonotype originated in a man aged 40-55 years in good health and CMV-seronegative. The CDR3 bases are TGTGCCAGCAGCTTGGGGCCCGGGGGTACTGGCTATGGCTACACCTTT. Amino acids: CASSLGPGGTGYGYTF.